This TCR beta chain was obtained from a study of T-cell reconstitution after alpha-beta-depleted transplantation in children. Construction of the TCRbeta library involved unique molecular identifiers. TCRdb reprocessed the PCR reads with MiXCR, giving one entry per CDR3 protein. Among about a million distinct CDR3 sequences listed, roughly 29% were seen once. Germline values: CDR1 WSHSY, CDR2 SAAADI. This CDR3 is built from 13 residues. V dropped 7 bases and J dropped 3 bases, with 12 bases sitting between them. This specimen was PBMCs, mostly from graft donor cells, taken 360 days after TCRalphabeta/CD19-depleted stem cell transplant. The clonotype was recovered from a boy under two years old who had a stem cell transplant for SCID, so the T cells may come from the graft donor. The J gene is TRBJ2-5, the V gene TRBV10-2, with D perhaps TRBD1 (6 bases). In nucleotides, the CDR3 is TGCGCCAGCATATCACAGGGTGAAGAGACCCAGTACTTC. Protein: CASISQGEETQYF.